These 16 T cell receptor beta chains share one sample of origin, sequenced in a study of Ad26.COV2.S vaccination and SARS-CoV-2 variants. Treatment described: about 20 received Ad26.COV2.S at low or high dose, single or two shots; about 5 received placebo; per-sample allocation not given. Sample collection was performed on day 63 after the first vaccine or placebo injection. Assay: immunoSEQ multiplex PCR; the TCRdb copy retains only in-frame clones and omits some. In the table there are roughly 300,000 clones, 88% of which are singletons. The material was peripheral blood, obtained in a trial of Ad26.COV2.S vaccine versus placebo. These receptors came from a person between 18 and 59 years old who received the Ad26.COV2.S COVID-19 vaccine or a placebo.

V usage is TRBV6-6 and J usage is TRBJ2-7; the match to TRBD2 covers 16 bases. Germline CDR1 is MNHNY and CDR2 is SVGAGI (reference sequence). J lost 2 bases, V lost 6 bases, and 16 bases had no gene match. This CDR3 contains 20 residues. This CDR3 reads CASSFGGGPGLAGGPYEQYF. The CDR3 DNA reads TGTGCCAGCAGCTTCGGCGGGGGCCCGGGACTAGCGGGAGGGCCCTACGAGCAGTACTTC.

The chain has TRBV20-1 and TRBJ2-5; no reliable D call. Trimming left V 7 bases short and J 1 base short, with 4 bases between. The CDR3 is 10 residues long. CDR1 is DFQATT, CDR2 SNEGSKA, per germline (reference sequence). CDR3 residues: CSVFQETQYF. The CDR3 DNA reads TGCAGTGTCTTCCAAGAGACCCAGTACTTC.

The V call is TRBV5-4, the J call TRBJ2-1; 7 bases are a match to TRBD1. This CDR3 region has 13 residues. From germline, CDR1 is SGHNT and CDR2 YYREEE (reference sequence). V lost 3 bases, J lost 10 bases, and 7 bases stayed unmatched. DNA of the CDR3: TGTGCCAGCAGCTCCCTAGACAGGGTCGAGCAGTTCTTC. It is translated as CASSSLDRVEQFF.

In this sample, this clone turned up once. This chain links TRBV28 with TRBJ1-6, with a weak D call TRBD1 (6 bases). Germline values: CDR1 MDHEN, CDR2 SYDVKM. CDR3 size: 15 residues. Trimming took 6 bases from V and 5 from J, leaving 14 bases between them. The CDR3 nucleotides read TGTGCCAGCAGGACAGGCACTCTCCATAATTCACCCCTCCACTTT. This encodes CASRTGTLHNSPLHF.

The V call is TRBV6-2 or TRBV6-3, the J call TRBJ2-1; 14 positions match TRBD2. Trimming cost V 5 bases and J 9 bases; bases outside gene matches: 6. The CDR3 sequence is 15 residues long. Germline V gene lookup returns CDR1 MNHEY and CDR2 SVGEGT. CDR3 sequence reads: CASSEGLAGVAEQFF. The CDR3 nucleotides read TGTGCCAGCAGTGAGGGACTAGCGGGAGTGGCTGAGCAGTTCTTC.

This clone showed up just once. The chain couples TRBV15 to TRBJ1-1; 8 bases align to TRBD1. The V gene's germline CDR1 is LNHNV and CDR2 YYDKDF (reference sequence). This CDR3 region has 15 residues. The V segment lost 0 bases and the J segment 6 bases; nucleotides outside the gene matches: 6. Here the CDR3 DNA reads TGTGCCACCAGCAGAGAACCCCAGGGGGCAGCTGAAGCTTTCTTT. It codes for CATSREPQGAAEAFF.

The gene calls are TRBV12-5 and TRBJ2-1; D might be TRBD2 (5 bases). Germline values: CDR1 LGHNT, CDR2 FRNRAP. CDR3 length: 15 residues. V was clipped by 7 bases and J by 5 bases, with 18 bases between them. Written as DNA, the CDR3 is TGTGCTAGTGAGGGCAGAATTCCGGGGAACAATGAGCAGTTCTTC. This translates into CASEGRIPGNNEQFF.

The V call is TRBV4-1, the J call TRBJ1-5; D gene uncertain. CDR3 length: 15 amino acids. The V and J ends lost 1 base and 0 bases respectively, with 7 bases between them. From germline, CDR1 is MGHRA and CDR2 YSYEKL. The CDR3 sequence: CASSQVVTSNQPQHF. In DNA, the CDR3 is TGCGCCAGCAGCCAAGTGGTTACTAGCAATCAGCCCCAGCATTTT.

The chain recombines TRBV7-9 with TRBJ1-4, with TRBD1 matching 7 bases. Germline assignment: CDR1 SEHNR and CDR2 FQNEAQ (reference sequence). The V segment lost 4 bases and the J segment 3 bases; nucleotides outside the gene matches: 17. This CDR3 is built from 19 residues. Here the CDR3 reads CASSSPRAGGSLANEKLFF. The CDR3 region has the DNA TGTGCCAGCAGCTCCCCGCGGGCAGGGGGTAGTTTGGCTAATGAAAAACTGTTTTTT.

This chain connects TRBV12-3 or TRBV12-4 to TRBJ1-2; 8 nucleotides line up with TRBD1. J gave up 7 bases and V 7 bases, and 8 bases lay outside the gene matches. The CDR3 extends over 13 amino acids. The CDR3 nucleotides are TGTGCCAGCAATTTCCAGGGGGCTTTTGGCTACACCTTC. Amino acids: CASNFQGAFGYTF.

The chain links TRBV18 to TRBJ1-3, with D perhaps TRBD1 (5 bases). Germline V gene lookup returns CDR1 KGHSH and CDR2 LQKENI. Trimming removed 3 bases at V and 3 bases at J, with 9 bases between. There are 14 residues in the CDR3. The CDR3 sequence is CASSPQGSGNTIYF. DNA for the CDR3: TGTGCCAGCTCACCCCAGGGTAGTGGAAACACCATATATTTT.

The chain has TRBV10-3 and TRBJ2-1; possibly TRBD2 for D (5 bases). The germline V gene has CDR1 ENHRY and CDR2 SYGVKD. The V end was cut by 10 bases, the J end by 0 bases, with 16 bases between. The CDR3 runs to 15 residues. The CDR3 bases are TGTGCCACCCAAGACTATCCAAACTCCTACAATGAGCAGTTCTTC. This translates into CATQDYPNSYNEQFF.

The chain joins TRBV6-2 or TRBV6-3 to TRBJ2-1; 11 bases are shared with TRBD2. From germline, CDR1 is MNHEY and CDR2 SVGEGT. This CDR3 has 16 residues. V shed 5 bases and J 4 bases; nucleotides not matched to a gene: 7. DNA for the CDR3: TGTGCCAGCAGTCCGCCGACTAGCGGGAAATACAATGAGCAGTTCTTC. It is translated as CASSPPTSGKYNEQFF.

With respect to this clone: A junction boundary mismatches the germline segment, possibly from a read error. V is TRBV15 and J is TRBJ2-7; perhaps TRBD1 as D (6 bases). Germline V gives CDR1 LNHNV, CDR2 YYDKDF (reference sequence). The CDR3 is 13 residues long. The CDR3: CATSRAQGQTANF. The DNA for the CDR3 is TGTGCCACCAGCAGAGCCCAGGGGCAGACTGCGAACTTC.

The V and J genes are TRBV7-9 and TRBJ2-3; 8 bases are a match to TRBD2. Per the germline V gene, CDR1 is SEHNR and CDR2 is FQNEAQ (reference sequence). V dropped 5 bases and J dropped 3; count of bases not matched to a gene: 10. This CDR3 has 16 amino acids. CDR3 bases: TGTGCCAGCAGCCCGGGGATAGCGGGGATAACAGATACGCAGTATTTT. It is translated as CASSPGIAGITDTQYF.

The chain joins TRBV4-2 to TRBJ2-7; 10 bases line up with TRBD2. Germline V gene data show CDR1 as LGHNA and CDR2 as YNFKEQ. This CDR3 region has 17 residues. The V gene end was trimmed by 0 bases and the J gene end by 0 bases; junction bases not matched to a gene: 5. The CDR3 is CASSQDEVAGGSYEQYF. The CDR3 DNA reads TGTGCCAGCAGCCAAGATGAGGTAGCGGGAGGCTCCTACGAGCAGTACTTC.